A single sample is the source of the 3 T cell receptor beta chains below, sequenced in a study of a mutant IDH1 vaccine in newly diagnosed glioma. This sample's time point: baseline, week 1 (first vaccination visit). Specified treatment: pre-vaccination baseline after standard-of-care therapy. The table came from immunoSEQ multiplex PCR; TCRdb's copy has only in-frame clones and leaves some out. The data contain around 15,000 clones, 70% to 80% of them singletons. The sample consisted of PBMCs, taken from a glioma patient treated with radiotherapy, temozolomide or both. These receptors were taken from a man aged 35-49 years with glioma.

J is TRBJ1-1 and V is TRBV7-8; a possible D gene is TRBD1 (5 bases). V gave up 2 bases and J gave up 7 bases, with 5 bases separating them. Germline assignment: CDR1 SGHVS and CDR2 FQNEAQ. This CDR3 comprises 11 residues. CDR3: CASSLRGEAFF. In DNA, the CDR3 is TGTGCCAGCAGCTTAAGGGGTGAAGCTTTCTTT.

The gene calls are TRBV5-1 and TRBJ1-1, with a weak D call TRBD1 (5 bases). V was clipped by 3 bases and J by 1 base, with 16 bases between them. CDR1 and CDR2 from the germline V gene are SGHRS and YFSETQ. This CDR3 comprises 16 residues. This chain's CDR3 is CASSWGGAGGNTEAFF. In DNA, the CDR3 is TGCGCCAGCAGCTGGGGAGGGGCAGGTGGGAACACTGAAGCTTTCTTT.

The chain employs TRBV12-5 and TRBJ1-5; 11 bases align to TRBD1. This CDR3 has 19 amino acids. Per germline, CDR1 LGHNT and CDR2 FRNRAP. The V segment lost 0 bases and the J segment 7 bases; nucleotides outside the gene matches: 14. In DNA form, the CDR3 reads TGTGCTAGTGGTTTGGTACGAGGACAGGGGGCGCAAAGCAGGCAGCCCCAGCATTTT. Protein sequence: CASGLVRGQGAQSRQPQHF.